These 5 T cell receptor beta chains were all obtained from the same sample, sequenced in a study of regulatory T cells in long-lasting Graves disease. Time point reported: persistent/refractory GD, antithyroid drugs over 5 years with positive TRAb. Making the TCR library involved RNA that had been extracted from PBMCs. Building of the TCR beta libraries involved iRepertoire HTBI primers and Arm-PCR of CDR3 regions. MiXCR, run by TCRdb on the multiplex PCR reads, gives a single entry per CDR3 protein. The data contain about 340,000 distinct CDR3 sequences, 15% to 20% of them seen just once; the ten biggest clones take up 25% to 35%. The sample consisted of peripheral blood mononuclear cells (PBMCs), taken when the disease was refractory, from a patient treated with antithyroid drugs. The source of these receptors is a female donor with Graves disease.

This clonotype has only one observation. This rearrangement joins TRBV6-2 or TRBV6-3 to TRBJ2-7; no firm D call. The CDR3 is made up of 15 amino acids. V was cut by 0 bases and J by 4 bases, with 13 bases left in between. Per germline, CDR1 MNHEY and CDR2 SVGEGT. Written as DNA, the CDR3 is TGTGCCAGCAGTTACTCGAATCCCCCGGAGTACGAGCAGTACTTC. The encoded protein is CASSYSNPPEYEQYF.

In this sample, this clonotype turned up many times. V and J are TRBV11-1 and TRBJ2-5, with D possibly TRBD1 on 6 matching bases. The germline V gene encodes CDR1 SGHAT and CDR2 FQDESV (reference sequence). The CDR3 is made up of 14 amino acids. V lost 3 bases and J lost 1, with 9 bases in between. The CDR3 DNA is TGTGCCAGCAGCTTCAGACAGGCCCAAGAGACCCAGTACTTC. Amino acid sequence: CASSFRQAQETQYF.

The chain combines TRBV3-2 with TRBJ2-5; no DNA check was done on the table's D call, TRBD2. TRBV3-2 has pseudogene status. The CDR3 covers 13 residues. The CDR3 here is CASSRSGEETQYF. For the CDR3, the DNA is TGTGCCAGCAGCCGCAGCGGGGAAGAGACCCAGTACTTC.

This clonotype has a handful of counts. CDR3 residues: CAWRGGAGANVLTF. The CDR3 DNA follows: TGTGCCTGGAGGGGGGGGGCCGGGGCCAACGTCCTGACTTTC. The chain employs TRBV30 and TRBJ2-6, with D perhaps TRBD2 (7 bases). Between the trimmed V and J ends, which lost 3 bases and 4 bases, there was a span of 10 bases. From germline, CDR1 is GTSNPN and CDR2 SVGIG (reference sequence). The CDR3 runs 14 residues.

This clonotype was counted many times. The chain employs TRBV27 and TRBJ1-1, with TRBD1 matching over 8 bases. Germline lookup yields CDR1 MNHEY and CDR2 SMNVEV (reference sequence). V lost 3 bases, J lost 0 bases, and 9 bases stayed unmatched. The length of the CDR3 is 17 residues. This chain's CDR3 is CASSLFGTGNMNTEAFF. In nucleotides, the CDR3 is TGTGCCAGCAGTTTGTTCGGGACAGGTAACATGAACACTGAAGCTTTCTTT.